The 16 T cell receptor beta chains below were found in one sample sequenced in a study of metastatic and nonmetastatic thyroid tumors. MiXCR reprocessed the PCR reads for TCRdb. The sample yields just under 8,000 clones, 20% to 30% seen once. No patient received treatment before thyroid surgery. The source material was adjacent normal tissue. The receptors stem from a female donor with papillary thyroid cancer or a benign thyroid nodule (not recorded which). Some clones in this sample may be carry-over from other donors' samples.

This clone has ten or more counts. The CDR3 sequence: CASSPPGRGGLNEQFF. CDR3 bases: TGTGCCAGCTCACCCCCCGGGCGGGGCGGCCTTAATGAGCAGTTCTTC. The chain is built from TRBV18 and TRBJ2-1; a possible D gene is TRBD2 (6 bases). Trimming removed 3 bases at V and 7 bases at J, with 19 bases between. Looked up from germline, CDR1 is KGHSH and CDR2 is LQKENI. CDR3 length: 16 residues. The variable domain in full, with the rest retrieved from reference TRBV18 and TRBJ2-1, is NAGVMQNPRHLVRRRGQEARLRCSPMKGHSHVYWYRQLPEEGLKFMVYLQKENIIDESGMPKERFSAEFPKEGPSILRIQQVVRGDSAAYFCASSPPGRGGLNEQFFGPGTRLTVL.

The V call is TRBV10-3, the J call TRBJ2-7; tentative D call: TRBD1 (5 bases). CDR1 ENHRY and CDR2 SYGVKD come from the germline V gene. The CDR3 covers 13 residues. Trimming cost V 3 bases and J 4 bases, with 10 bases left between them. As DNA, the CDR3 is TGTGCCATCAGTGATCGTCAGGGATACGAGCAGTACTTC. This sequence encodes CAISDRQGYEQYF.

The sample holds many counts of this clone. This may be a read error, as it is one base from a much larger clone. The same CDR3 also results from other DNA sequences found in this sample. The CDR3 spells CASSLEGRVTGELFF. As DNA, the CDR3 is TGTGCCAGCAGCTTAGAAGGGAGGGTTACCGGGGAGCTATTTTTT. The rearrangement uses TRBV11-1 and TRBJ2-2; 7 nucleotides agree with TRBD2. Germline V lookup: CDR1 SGHAT, CDR2 FQDESV (reference sequence). The length of the CDR3 is 15 residues.

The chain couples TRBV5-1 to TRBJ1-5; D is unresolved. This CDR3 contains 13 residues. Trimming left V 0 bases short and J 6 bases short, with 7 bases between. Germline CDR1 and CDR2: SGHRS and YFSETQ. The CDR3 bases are TGCGCCAGCAGCTTGGAGGTCGGTCAGCCCCAGCATTTT. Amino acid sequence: CASSLEVGQPQHF.

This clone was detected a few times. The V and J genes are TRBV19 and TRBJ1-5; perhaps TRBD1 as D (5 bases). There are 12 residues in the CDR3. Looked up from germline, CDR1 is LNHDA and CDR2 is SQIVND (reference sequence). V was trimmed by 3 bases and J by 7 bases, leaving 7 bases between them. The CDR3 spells CASSIAGQPQHF. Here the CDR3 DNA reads TGTGCCAGTAGTATTGCAGGGCAGCCCCAGCATTTT.

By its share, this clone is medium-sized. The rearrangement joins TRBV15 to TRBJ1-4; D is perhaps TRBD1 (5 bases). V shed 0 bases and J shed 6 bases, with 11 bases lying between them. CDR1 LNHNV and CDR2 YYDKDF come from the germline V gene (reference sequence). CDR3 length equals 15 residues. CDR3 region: CATSRDSQGYEKLFF. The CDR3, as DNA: TGTGCCACCAGCAGAGATTCCCAGGGTTATGAAAAACTGTTTTTT.

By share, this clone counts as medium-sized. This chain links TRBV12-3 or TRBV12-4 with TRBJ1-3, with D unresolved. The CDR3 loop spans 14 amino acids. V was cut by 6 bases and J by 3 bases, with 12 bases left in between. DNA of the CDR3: TGTGCCAGCAGCCCGAGGGTGAGTGGAAACACCATATATTTT. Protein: CASSPRVSGNTIYF.

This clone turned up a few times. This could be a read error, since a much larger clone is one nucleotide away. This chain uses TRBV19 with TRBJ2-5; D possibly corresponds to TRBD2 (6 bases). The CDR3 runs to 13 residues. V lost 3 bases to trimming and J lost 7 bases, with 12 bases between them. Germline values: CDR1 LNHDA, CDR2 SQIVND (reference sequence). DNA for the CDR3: TGTGCCAGTAGTATCGGGACTTCGGGGACCCAGTACTTC. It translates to CASSIGTSGTQYF.

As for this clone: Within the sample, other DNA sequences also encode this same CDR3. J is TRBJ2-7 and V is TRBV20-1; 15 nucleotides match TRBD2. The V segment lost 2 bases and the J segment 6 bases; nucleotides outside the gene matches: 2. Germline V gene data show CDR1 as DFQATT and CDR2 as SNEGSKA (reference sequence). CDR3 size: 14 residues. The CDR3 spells CSARLGLAGGEQYF. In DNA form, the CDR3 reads TGCAGTGCTAGACTGGGACTAGCGGGAGGCGAGCAGTACTTC.

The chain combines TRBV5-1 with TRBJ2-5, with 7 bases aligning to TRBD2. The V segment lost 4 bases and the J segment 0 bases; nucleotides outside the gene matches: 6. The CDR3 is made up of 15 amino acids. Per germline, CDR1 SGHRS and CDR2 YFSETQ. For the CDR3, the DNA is TGCGCCAGCAGCCTGGGAGGGACTCACCAAGAGACCCAGTACTTC. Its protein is CASSLGGTHQETQYF.

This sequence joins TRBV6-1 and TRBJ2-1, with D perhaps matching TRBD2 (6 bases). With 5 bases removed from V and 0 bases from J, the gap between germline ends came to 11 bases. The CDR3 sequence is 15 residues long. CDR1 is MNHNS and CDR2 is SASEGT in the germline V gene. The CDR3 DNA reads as TGTGCCAGCAGTCTAGAGCGGGTCTCCTACAATGAGCAGTTCTTC. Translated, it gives CASSLERVSYNEQFF.

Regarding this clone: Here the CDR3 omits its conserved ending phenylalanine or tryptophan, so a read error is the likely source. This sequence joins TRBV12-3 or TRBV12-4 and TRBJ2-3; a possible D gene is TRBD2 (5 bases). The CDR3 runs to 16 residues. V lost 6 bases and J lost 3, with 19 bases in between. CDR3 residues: CASSSPFSVGTDTQYL. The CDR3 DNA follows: TGTGCCAGCAGCTCCCCATTTAGCGTGGGTACAGATACGCAGTATCTT.

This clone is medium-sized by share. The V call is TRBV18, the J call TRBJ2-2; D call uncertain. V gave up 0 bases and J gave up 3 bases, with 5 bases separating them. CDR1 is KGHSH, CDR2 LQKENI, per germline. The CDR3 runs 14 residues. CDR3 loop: CASSPPAYTGELFF. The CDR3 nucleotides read TGTGCCAGCTCACCACCGGCGTACACCGGGGAGCTGTTTTTT.

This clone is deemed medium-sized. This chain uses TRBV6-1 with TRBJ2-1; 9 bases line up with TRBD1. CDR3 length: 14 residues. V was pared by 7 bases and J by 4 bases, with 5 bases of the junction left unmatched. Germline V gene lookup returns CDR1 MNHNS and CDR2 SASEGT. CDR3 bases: TGTGCCAGCACTAAGACAGGGGGTTACAATGAGCAGTTCTTC. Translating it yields CASTKTGGYNEQFF.

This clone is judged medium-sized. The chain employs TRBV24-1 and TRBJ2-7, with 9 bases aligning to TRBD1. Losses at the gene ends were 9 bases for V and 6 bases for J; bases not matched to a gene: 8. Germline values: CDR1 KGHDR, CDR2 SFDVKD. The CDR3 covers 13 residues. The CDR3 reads CATLWTGESEQYF. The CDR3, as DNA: TGTGCCACCCTCTGGACAGGGGAAAGCGAGCAGTACTTC.

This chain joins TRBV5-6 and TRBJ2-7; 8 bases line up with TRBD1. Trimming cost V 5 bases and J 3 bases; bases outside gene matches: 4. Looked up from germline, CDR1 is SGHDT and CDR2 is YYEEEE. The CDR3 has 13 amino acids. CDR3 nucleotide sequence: TGTGCCAGCAGTCAAGGGACAGGCTACGAGCAGTACTTC. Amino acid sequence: CASSQGTGYEQYF.